This T cell receptor beta chain comes out of a study of persistence of HIV-infected CD4 T cells. Overall study context: Donors had been on suppressive ART for a median of roughly 8 years. Blood samples, up to about 200 mL, came from multiple time points, except two leukapheresis donors sampled once.

This was the immunoSEQ version 4 assay in survey mode. Measured with immunoSEQ multiplex PCR; TCRdb has only the in-frame clones, and not every one. The sample consists of nearly 20,000 clones, approximately 65% of them appearing once. CDR3 length: 11 residues. Germline CDR1 is ENHRY and CDR2 is SYGVKD. V shed 11 bases, J shed 8 bases, and the junction held 6 bases outside the gene matches. An overlapping HIV-1 Gag peptide pool stimulated these cells at 0.95 to 1 ug/peptide/mL. Sorting of responding CD4+ T cells relied on upregulated CD40 ligand together with CD69. This clone was detected once. Its specificity is not known.

V is TRBV10-3 and J is TRBJ1-2; 9 bases align to TRBD1. The source of this sequence is an adult woman with HIV who was CMV-seropositive. The input for sequencing was CD4+ T cells sorted from PBMCs after approximately 19-hour stimulation, taken from a patient who received antiretroviral therapy. The CDR3: CAVQGAGGYTF. The CDR3 coding sequence is TGTGCCGTACAGGGGGCAGGGGGCTACACCTTC.